Here is one T cell receptor beta chain with its context. After extraction with the RNeasy kit, about 0.45 to 1 ug of the RNA was reverse transcribed using random hexamers. Across 54 Vbeta and 13 Jbeta, immunoSEQ multiplex PCR amplified TCR beta CDR3. TCRdb reprocessed the immunoSEQ multiplex PCR reads with MiXCR, giving one entry per CDR3 protein. Counted here are over 130,000 distinct CDR3 sequences, 90% to 95% occurring once; the ten biggest clones make up over 0.095%. The data stem from a study of CD8 T cells in Susac syndrome. From germline, CDR1 is LGHDT and CDR2 YNNKEL (reference sequence). V shed 0 bases and J shed 2 bases, with 16 bases lying between them. The CDR3 is 17 amino acids. TCR beta sequencing covered blood CD8+ and CD4+ T cells. The multiple sclerosis controls were treatment-naive patients, and their relapsing-remitting disease was stable or active. While CD8+ and CD4+ T cells were isolated negatively, TEMRA cells were enriched by FACS.

Sequenced input: CD4+ T cells from PBMCs. This sequence was found in a human donor with multiple sclerosis. The V call is TRBV3-1, the J call TRBJ2-5; D gene unclear. The CDR3 here is CASSQDHRLKKQETQYF. The DNA for the CDR3 is TGTGCCAGCAGCCAAGATCACCGTCTCAAAAAACAAGAGACCCAGTACTTC.